Described below is a single T cell receptor (beta chain) sequence and its context. The sample originates from a study of shared T cell receptors in the human thymus. Produced via immunoSEQ multiplex PCR; TCRdb's table is partial and in-frame only. Altogether about 380,000 clones are present, just under 95% being singletons, with the ten largest covering approximately 0.02%. The length of the CDR3 is 13 residues. Trimming pared 5 bases from V and 5 bases from J, leaving 12 bases between. CDR1 and CDR2 from the germline V gene are GTSNPN and SVGIG (reference sequence). This sequence joins TRBV30 and TRBJ1-4; D may be TRBD1 (5 bases). Source material: thymocytes. The receptor was isolated from a human donor. The CDR3 is CAWATGPNEKLFF. The CDR3 DNA reads as TGTGCCTGGGCAACAGGACCGAATGAAAAACTGTTTTTT. Complete variable domain (other parts from reference TRBV30 and TRBJ1-4): SQTIHQWPATLVQPVGSPLSLECTVEGTSNPNLYWYRQAAGRGLQLLFYSVGIGQISSEVPQNLSASRPQDRQFILSSKKLLLSDSGFYLCAWATGPNEKLFFGSGTQLSVL.